This T cell receptor (beta chain) stems from a study of blood T cell repertoires in COVID-19. In the study overall: From the United States, Italy and Spain came samples of acute and convalescent COVID-19. Sources were T cells, B-cell-depleted T cells, or PBMCs; the material itself was cDNA or gDNA.

CDR1 is LGHDT and CDR2 is YNNKEL in the germline V gene (reference sequence). The length of the CDR3 is 17 residues. V lost 3 bases and J lost 1; bases outside the gene matches: 11. Those who participated ranged in age from roughly 18 to 95 years and resided in approximately 26 US areas. Cohorts were based on clinical histories the participants reported. This clone was seen only once. TCRdb keeps only in-frame clones here, not all; method: immunoSEQ multiplex PCR. The sample shows some 190,000 clones, approximately 88% of them seen only once. This sequence originates from a woman aged 25-40 years who had recovered from COVID-19. This sequence joins TRBV3-1 (or the pseudogene TRBV3-2) and TRBJ1-2; 7 bases align to TRBD1. Input material: PBMCs or T cells enriched from blood (not recorded which). CDR3 nucleotide sequence: TGTGCCAGCAGCCAGAAGACAGGGTGGGATCGTAACTATGGCTACACCTTC. It specifies CASSQKTGWDRNYGYTF.